The 9 T cell receptor beta chains reported below all come from one sample, sequenced in a study of T cell responses to AZD1222 COVID-19 vaccine. Method: immunoSEQ multiplex PCR; TCRdb's copy keeps in-frame clones and lacks some. Here the sample spans 95,000 to 150,000 clones, 86% being singletons. Specimen: peripheral blood, collected on day 0 of AZD1222 vaccination. Receptors were obtained from an adult in good health.

This chain connects TRBV18 to TRBJ2-7; D unresolved. The CDR3 totals 15 residues. V lost 3 bases, J lost 1 base, and 13 bases lay in between. CDR1 is KGHSH and CDR2 is LQKENI in the germline V gene. The CDR3 nucleotides read TGTGCCAGCTCACCGGGCGACTGGGGTTCCTACGAGCAGTACTTC. It codes for CASSPGDWGSYEQYF.

This clone has a single count. The V call is TRBV5-8, the J call TRBJ2-3; D unclear. V dropped 4 bases and J dropped 0 bases, with 15 bases sitting between them. Germline CDR1 reads SGHTS; CDR2 reads YDEGEE. This CDR3 is 16 amino acids long. The CDR3 spells CASSPGMDASTDTQYF. The CDR3 nucleotides read TGTGCCAGCAGCCCGGGTATGGATGCTAGCACAGATACGCAGTATTTT.

J is TRBJ2-2 and V is TRBV5-6, with 8 bases matching TRBD1. J was trimmed by 3 bases and V by 0 bases; bases with no gene match: 1. CDR3 size: 15 residues. Looked up from germline, CDR1 is SGHDT and CDR2 is YYEEEE. The CDR3 here is CASSLGQGYTGELFF. In DNA form, the CDR3 reads TGTGCCAGCAGCTTGGGACAGGGGTACACCGGGGAGCTGTTTTTT.

J is TRBJ2-3 and V is TRBV10-1; 11 nucleotides line up with TRBD2. The CDR3 length is 17 residues. V shed 3 bases, J shed 6 bases, and the junction held 11 bases outside the gene matches. Per germline, CDR1 WNHNN and CDR2 SYGVQD (reference sequence). DNA of the CDR3: TGCGCCAGCAGTGAAATCAAACCGGGACTAGCGGTGGATACGCAGTATTTT. Translating it yields CASSEIKPGLAVDTQYF.

CDR3 residues: CASSFDRPNEQYF. The CDR3 DNA is TGTGCCAGCAGCTTCGACAGGCCGAACGAGCAGTACTTC. The chain carries TRBV12-3 or TRBV12-4 and TRBJ2-7, with D possibly being TRBD1 (6 bases). The CDR3 contains 13 residues. Trimming pared 6 bases from V and 5 bases from J, leaving 14 bases between.

V gene TRBV6-5 combines with J gene TRBJ1-2; no reliable D call. CDR1 MNHEY and CDR2 SVGAGI come from the germline V gene. Trimming removed 4 bases from V and 1 base from J, with 4 bases in between. The CDR3 sequence is 12 residues long. CDR3 protein: CASSFSNYGYTF. As DNA, the CDR3 is TGTGCCAGCAGTTTTAGTAACTATGGCTACACCTTC.

This clone was counted a few times. The V call is TRBV28, the J call TRBJ1-5, with TRBD1 as a possible D gene (6 bases). In germline, CDR1 is MDHEN, CDR2 SYDVKM. The CDR3 loop spans 17 amino acids. With 6 bases removed from V and 0 bases from J, the gap between germline ends came to 18 bases. CDR3 nucleotide sequence: TGTGCCAGCAGCCAACCCTGGACAGAACTTAGCAATCAGCCCCAGCATTTT. Protein: CASSQPWTELSNQPQHF.

This clone was detected once. V gene TRBV5-1 combines with J gene TRBJ2-3; the D gene could be TRBD1 or TRBD2 (5 bases each). Germline CDR1 and CDR2: SGHRS and YFSETQ. This CDR3 contains 17 residues. Trimming removed 6 bases from V and 3 bases from J, with 23 bases in between. CDR3 residues: CASTYGEWGSRTDTQYF. CDR3 nucleotides: TGCGCCAGCACCTATGGGGAGTGGGGCAGTAGGACAGATACGCAGTATTTT.

DNA for the CDR3: TGTGCCAGCAGCTTGATACGGGGGCAGGGAAAACTGTTTTTT. It encodes CASSLIRGQGKLFF. J is TRBJ1-4 and V is TRBV5-8, with a tentative D call TRBD1 (6 bases). The CDR3 contains 14 residues. Trimming took 1 base from V and 10 from J, leaving 14 bases between them. CDR1 SGHTS and CDR2 YDEGEE come from the germline V gene.